These 14 T cell receptor beta chains were all obtained from the same sample, sequenced in a study of blood T cell repertoires in COVID-19. Using immunoSEQ multiplex PCR, the repertoire was profiled, and TCRdb retains in-frame clones only, with some absent. In the table there are approximately 400,000 clones, about 88% of which are singletons. The sequenced sample was PBMCs or T cells enriched from blood (not recorded which). The receptor source for this set is a woman between 18 and 29 years old who had recovered from COVID-19.

This sequence joins TRBV12-3 or TRBV12-4 and TRBJ2-1, with 8 positions matching TRBD2. V shed 7 bases, J shed 10 bases, and the junction held 9 bases outside the gene matches. The CDR3 length is 13 residues. CDR3 nucleotides: TGTGCCAGCACCCTAGGGCGGGGGGAAGAGCAGTTCTTC. Translating gives CASTLGRGEEQFF.

The rearrangement links TRBV2 to TRBJ2-1; 10 bases align to TRBD1. This CDR3 is 15 amino acids long. The germline gives CDR1 SNHLY, CDR2 FYNNEI. The V gene end was trimmed by 3 bases and the J gene end by 5 bases; junction bases not matched to a gene: 4. CDR3 sequence: CASSDRDRGNNEQFF. As DNA, the CDR3 is TGTGCCAGCAGTGACCGGGACAGGGGTAACAATGAGCAGTTCTTC.

The rearrangement links TRBV28 to TRBJ1-4, with a possible D match to TRBD1 (5 bases). The CDR3 sequence is 17 residues long. Germline assignment: CDR1 MDHEN and CDR2 SYDVKM. With 5 bases removed from V and 8 bases from J, the gap between germline ends came to 24 bases. This CDR3 reads CASSPDGHPQGSEKLFF. The DNA for the CDR3 is TGTGCCAGCAGTCCCGACGGACATCCCCAGGGTTCCGAAAAACTGTTTTTT.

V usage is TRBV11-1 and J usage is TRBJ2-7, with D maybe TRBD1 (6 bases). The ends were cut back, 4 bases at V and 3 bases at J, with 13 bases in the middle. There are 14 residues in the CDR3. Germline V gene sequence: CDR1 SGHAT, CDR2 FQDESV (reference sequence). This CDR3 reads CASSSNRDNYEQYF. For the CDR3, the DNA is TGTGCCAGCAGCTCCAACCGGGACAACTACGAGCAGTACTTC.

This clone was observed a single time. V and J are TRBV7-8 and TRBJ2-1, with D tentatively TRBD2 (5 bases). Trimming pared 6 bases from V and 7 bases from J, leaving 13 bases between. Germline V gene sequence: CDR1 SGHVS, CDR2 FQNEAQ. CDR3 length: 13 residues. The CDR3: CASRTPPGNEQFF. The CDR3 region has the DNA TGTGCCAGCAGAACTCCCCCGGGGAATGAGCAGTTCTTC.

Of note for this clone: The junction and the germline gene differ at one end; a read error may be behind it. The J gene is TRBJ1-2, the V gene TRBV5-4, with 8 nucleotides matching TRBD1. The CDR3 has 15 residues. Germline V gene data show CDR1 as SGHNT and CDR2 as YYREEE (reference sequence). CDR3 residues: CASSLVTGGLYGYTF. Here the CDR3 DNA reads TGTGCCAGTAGCTTGGTCACAGGGGGATTATATGGCTACACCTTC. The complete variable domain, with remaining parts taken from reference TRBV5-4 and TRBJ1-2, reads ETGVTQSPTHLIKTRGQQVTLRCSSQSGHNTVSWYQQALGQGPQFIFQYYREEENGRGNFPPRFSGLQFPNYSSELNVNALELDDSALYLCASSLVTGGLYGYTFGSGTRLTVV.

V is TRBV20-1 and J is TRBJ2-7; unclear D gene. Per the germline V gene, CDR1 is DFQATT and CDR2 is SNEGSKA (reference sequence). The CDR3 is 12 amino acids. Trimming removed 3 bases from V and 3 bases from J, with 9 bases in between. The CDR3 sequence: CSASPYSYEQYF. As DNA, the CDR3 is TGCAGTGCTAGTCCGTATAGCTACGAGCAGTACTTC.

The chain combines TRBV28 with TRBJ1-2, with D maybe TRBD1 (5 bases). Germline V gene lookup returns CDR1 MDHEN and CDR2 SYDVKM. This CDR3 contains 19 residues. V dropped 5 bases and J dropped 0 bases, with 25 bases sitting between them. CDR3 nucleotides: TGTGCCAGCAGTCCAGACAGTCCCGACACCGACTTAGCTAACTATGGCTACACCTTC. Its translation is CASSPDSPDTDLANYGYTF.

V gene TRBV11-3 combines with J gene TRBJ2-7, with D possibly being TRBD1 (6 bases). Trimming took 5 bases from V and 0 from J, leaving 17 bases between them. CDR1 is SGHNT and CDR2 is YENEEA in the germline V gene. The CDR3 is made up of 16 amino acids. The CDR3 spells CASSPGSSRGSYEQYF. CDR3 nucleotide sequence: TGTGCCAGCAGCCCAGGGTCGTCCAGGGGCTCCTACGAGCAGTACTTC. The variable domain in full, with the rest retrieved from reference TRBV11-3 and TRBJ2-7, is EAGVVQSPRYKIIEKKQPVAFWCNPISGHNTLYWYLQNLGQGPELLIRYENEEAVDDSQLPKDRFSAERLKGVDSTLKIQPAELGDSAVYLCASSPGSSRGSYEQYFGPGTRLTVT.

The V and J genes are TRBV4-1 and TRBJ1-2, with D uncertain. The CDR3 loop spans 14 amino acids. CDR1 is MGHRA and CDR2 is YSYEKL in the germline V gene. V was shortened by 0 bases and J by 6 bases, with 11 bases between the two germline ends. The CDR3 loop reads CASSQEERVDGYTF. For the CDR3, the DNA is TGCGCCAGCAGCCAAGAGGAGAGGGTTGATGGCTACACCTTC.

The chain has TRBV7-3 and TRBJ1-2, with 7 nucleotides matching TRBD1. Germline V gives CDR1 SGHTA, CDR2 FQGTGA. The CDR3 runs to 14 residues. Trimming took 4 bases from V and 5 from J; bases not matched to a gene: 7. CDR3 sequence reads: CASSSTGLGYGYTF. In DNA form, the CDR3 reads TGTGCCAGCAGCTCGACAGGGCTCGGGTATGGCTACACCTTC.

This sequence joins TRBV7-9 and TRBJ1-1, with 9 bases that match TRBD1. From germline, CDR1 is SEHNR and CDR2 FQNEAQ (reference sequence). V was clipped by 6 bases and J by 0 bases; unmatched bases: 11. The CDR3 runs 17 residues. CDR3 amino acids: CASSSPGQGNMNTEAFF. The DNA for the CDR3 is TGTGCCAGCAGTTCTCCGGGACAGGGAAATATGAACACTGAAGCTTTCTTT. Together with reference TRBV7-9 and TRBJ1-1, the CDR3 gives the full variable domain: DTGVSQNPRHKITKRGQNVTFRCDPISEHNRLYWYRQTLGQGPEFLTYFQNEAQLEKSRLLSDRFSAERPKGSFSTLEIQRTEQGDSAMYLCASSSPGQGNMNTEAFFGQGTRLTVV.

The rearrangement joins TRBV10-3 to TRBJ2-1; no clear D. This CDR3 spans 13 amino acids. CDR1 and CDR2 (germline): ENHRY, SYGVKD. V lost 0 bases and J lost 7, with 7 bases in between. This CDR3 reads CAISESLVNEQFF. The DNA of the CDR3 is TGTGCCATCAGTGAGTCGCTAGTAAATGAGCAGTTCTTC.

V is TRBV7-9 and J is TRBJ2-2; tentative D call: TRBD1 (6 bases). The CDR3 is made up of 18 amino acids. In germline, CDR1 is SEHNR, CDR2 FQNEAQ (reference sequence). Trimming pared 2 bases from V and 5 bases from J, leaving 21 bases between. CDR3 DNA sequence: TGTGCCAGCAGCTTACTCCGGGGACAATCCTTTCGGACCGGGGAGCTGTTTTTT. This encodes CASSLLRGQSFRTGELFF. Looking up the rest from reference TRBV7-9 and TRBJ2-2 gives the full variable domain: DTGVSQNPRHKITKRGQNVTFRCDPISEHNRLYWYRQTLGQGPEFLTYFQNEAQLEKSRLLSDRFSAERPKGSFSTLEIQRTEQGDSAMYLCASSLLRGQSFRTGELFFGEGSRLTVL.